The T cell receptor (beta chain) described here comes from a study of CD8 T cells in ankylosing spondylitis. TCRdb redid the calling of the 5' RACE reads with MiXCR, one entry per CDR3 protein. The profile shows hundreds of thousands of distinct CDR3 sequences, roughly 26% of them singletons. This clonotype showed up many times. V dropped 8 bases and J dropped 5; count of bases not matched to a gene: 6. CDR3 length equals 12 residues. CDR1 and CDR2 from the germline V gene are DFQATT and SNEGSKA (reference sequence). Sample: blood, either unsorted or a sorted T cell fraction (not recorded which). The V call is TRBV20-1, the J call TRBJ2-7; 10 bases are a match to TRBD2. The receptor comes from a male donor with ankylosing spondylitis or in good health (not recorded which). CDR3 in DNA: TGCAGTCTACTAGCGGGGTCCAACGAGCAGTACTTC. It translates to CSLLAGSNEQYF.